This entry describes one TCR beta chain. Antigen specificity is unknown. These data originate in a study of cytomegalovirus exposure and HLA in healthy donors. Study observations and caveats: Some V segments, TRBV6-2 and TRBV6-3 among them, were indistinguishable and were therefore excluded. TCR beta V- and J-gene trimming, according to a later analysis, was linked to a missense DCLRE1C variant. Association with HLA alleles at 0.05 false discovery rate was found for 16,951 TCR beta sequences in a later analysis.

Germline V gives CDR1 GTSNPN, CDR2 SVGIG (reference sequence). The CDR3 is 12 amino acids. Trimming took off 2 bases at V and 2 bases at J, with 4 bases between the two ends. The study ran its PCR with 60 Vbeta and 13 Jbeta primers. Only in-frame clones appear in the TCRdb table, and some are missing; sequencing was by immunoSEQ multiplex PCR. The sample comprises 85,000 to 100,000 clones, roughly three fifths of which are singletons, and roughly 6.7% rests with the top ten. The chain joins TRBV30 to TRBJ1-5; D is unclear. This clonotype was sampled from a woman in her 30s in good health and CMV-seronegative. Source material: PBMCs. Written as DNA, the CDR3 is TGTGCCTGGAGTCGTGGCAATCAGCCCCAGCATTTT. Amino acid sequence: CAWSRGNQPQHF.